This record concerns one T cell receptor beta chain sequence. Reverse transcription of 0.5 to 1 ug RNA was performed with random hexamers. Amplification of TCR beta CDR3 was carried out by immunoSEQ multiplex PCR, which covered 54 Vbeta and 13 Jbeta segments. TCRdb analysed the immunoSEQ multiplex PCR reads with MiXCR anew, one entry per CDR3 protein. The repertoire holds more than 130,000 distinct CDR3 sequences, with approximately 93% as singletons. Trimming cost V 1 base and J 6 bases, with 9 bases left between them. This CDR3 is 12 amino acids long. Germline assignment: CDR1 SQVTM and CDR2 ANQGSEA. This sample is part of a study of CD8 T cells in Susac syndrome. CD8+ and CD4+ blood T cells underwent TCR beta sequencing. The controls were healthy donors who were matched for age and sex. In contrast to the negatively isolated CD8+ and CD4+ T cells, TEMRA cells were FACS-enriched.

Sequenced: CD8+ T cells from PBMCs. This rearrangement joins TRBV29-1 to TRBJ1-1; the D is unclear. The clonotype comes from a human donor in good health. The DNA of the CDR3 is TGCAGCGTTGAAGGGGCTAGCGCTGAAGCTTTCTTT. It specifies CSVEGASAEAFF.